The 12 T cell receptor beta chains presented below share a single source sample, sequenced in a study of regulatory T cells in long-lasting Graves disease. iRepertoire HTBI primers and Arm-PCR of CDR3 regions built TCR beta libraries. TCRdb processed the multiplex PCR reads anew with MiXCR; each CDR3 protein has one entry. The data show some 320,000 distinct CDR3 sequences, under 20% seen once. As for time point: newly diagnosed GD, antithyroid drugs for less than 3 months. PBMC-derived RNA was used for the TCR library. Source: peripheral blood mononuclear cells (PBMCs), taken at new diagnosis, from a patient treated with antithyroid drugs. The origin of the receptors is a female donor with Graves disease.

The chain uses TRBV7-9 and TRBJ2-3; D might be TRBD2 (6 bases). The J call may be in error: the DNA end matches TRBJ2-7 better. CDR1 is SEHNR, CDR2 FQNEAQ, per germline (reference sequence). The CDR3 has 13 residues. The CDR3 loop is CASSPEGRYEQYF. CDR3 DNA: TGTGCCAGCAGCCCCGAGGGGAGGTACGAGCAGTACTTC.

This clonotype was seen at least ten times. The chain couples TRBV28 to TRBJ2-7, with TRBD1 identical over 10 bases. The CDR3 loop spans 15 amino acids. J lost 2 bases, V lost 6 bases, and 7 bases had no gene match. Looked up from germline, CDR1 is MDHEN and CDR2 is SYDVKM. CDR3 nucleotide sequence: TGTGCCAGCAGCACAACCGGGACAGGGGCCTACGAGCAGTACTTC. It is translated as CASSTTGTGAYEQYF.

The sample holds one count of this clonotype. This chain connects TRBV12-3 or TRBV12-4 to TRBJ2-1; 7 bases are a match to TRBD1. This CDR3 region has 15 residues. J was trimmed by 4 bases and V by 5 bases; bases with no gene match: 8. The CDR3 bases are TGTGCCAGCAGTACACAGGGGTCGGCATACAATGAGCAGTTCTTC. Translating gives CASSTQGSAYNEQFF.

Turning to this clonotype: A far larger clone is one base from this, pointing to a likely read error. This chain links TRBV2 with TRBJ2-5; tentative D call: TRBD2 (5 bases). Germline CDR1 is SNHLY and CDR2 is FYNNEI. The CDR3 loop spans 16 amino acids. In nucleotides, the CDR3 is TGTGCCAGCAGCCCAGCCGGGATTCGGAGCCAAGAGATCCAGTACTTC. It yields the protein CASSPAGIRSQEIQYF.

This clonotype was observed a few times. V usage is TRBV6-9 and J usage is TRBJ2-7, with 7 bases lining up with TRBD1. The CDR3 is made up of 15 amino acids. Germline CDR1 MNHGY, CDR2 SVAAGI. Losses at the gene ends were 2 bases for V and 2 bases for J; bases not matched to a gene: 6. CDR3 nucleotides: TGTGCCAGCAGTTATCTCAAGGGGGCTGCCTACGAGCAGTACTTC. Amino acids: CASSYLKGAAYEQYF.

This clonotype was picked up many times. The junction and the germline gene differ at one end; a read error may be behind it. The rearrangement joins TRBV5-1 to TRBJ2-3; D gene ambiguous. Germline V lookup: CDR1 SGHRS, CDR2 YFSETQ. The CDR3 covers 15 residues. The chain's CDR3 is CASSLRGPSTDTQYF. The CDR3 nucleotides are TGTGCCAGCAGCTTACGTGGGCCCAGCACAGATACGCAGTATTTT.

This clonotype was detected many times. J is TRBJ2-1 and V is TRBV3-1, with 11 nucleotides matching TRBD2. Germline lookup yields CDR1 LGHDT and CDR2 YNNKEL (reference sequence). The trim removed 6 bases at V and 6 bases at J, leaving 4 bases unmatched. The CDR3 has 14 amino acids. CDR3 DNA sequence: TGTGCCAGCAGTCTACTAGCGGGAGTCAATGAGCAGTTCTTC. Translated, it gives CASSLLAGVNEQFF.

This clonotype has a count of ten or more. This chain joins TRBV27 and TRBJ2-7, with 13 nucleotides matching TRBD2. Trimming removed 5 bases from V and 2 bases from J; junction bases left unmatched: 6. CDR3 size: 16 residues. Germline V gene lookup returns CDR1 MNHEY and CDR2 SMNVEV (reference sequence). The CDR3 DNA follows: TGTGCCAGCAGTCCCCGGACTAGCGGGAGCCCCTACGAGCAGTACTTC. This codes for CASSPRTSGSPYEQYF.

A few counts support this clonotype. The chain couples TRBV28 to TRBJ2-1; D is uncertain. The CDR3 loop spans 16 amino acids. Deletions cut 2 bases from V and 0 bases from J, with 11 bases between. Germline CDR1 and CDR2: MDHEN and SYDVKM. The chain's CDR3 is CASSLTVLSSYNEQFF. The CDR3 DNA sequence: TGTGCCAGCAGTTTAACCGTTCTGAGCTCCTACAATGAGCAGTTCTTC.

This clonotype has a count of ten or more. The chain joins TRBV7-9 to TRBJ2-4; 7 nucleotides match TRBD2. This CDR3 is 17 amino acids long. V dropped 5 bases and J dropped 0; count of bases not matched to a gene: 10. Germline CDR1 reads SEHNR; CDR2 reads FQNEAQ (reference sequence). The CDR3 DNA follows: TGTGCCAGCAGCAAGGCAGAGGGACTACTAGCCAAAAACATTCAGTACTTC. It translates to CASSKAEGLLAKNIQYF. The full variable domain, its missing parts supplied by reference TRBV7-9 and TRBJ2-4, is DTGVSQNPRHKITKRGQNVTFRCDPISEHNRLYWYRQTLGQGPEFLTYFQNEAQLEKSRLLSDRFSAERPKGSFSTLEIQRTEQGDSAMYLCASSKAEGLLAKNIQYFGAGTRLSVL.

In this sample, this clonotype turned up many times. At one of its ends the junction is not consistent with the germline gene, which may arise from a read error. The gene calls are TRBV20-1 and TRBJ2-3, with D possibly TRBD1 on 5 matching bases. The CDR3 spans 15 residues. CDR1 is DFQATT and CDR2 is SNEGSKA in the germline V gene (reference sequence). Here the CDR3 DNA reads TGCAGTGCTAGACGCATGGACAAGTCCACATATACGCAGTATTTT. Amino acids: CSARRMDKSTYTQYF.

This clonotype occurred many times. The chain is built from TRBV5-1 and TRBJ2-3; D is perhaps TRBD1 (5 bases). V lost 1 base, J lost 4 bases, and 7 bases lay in between. This CDR3 has 13 amino acids. Germline assignment: CDR1 SGHRS and CDR2 YFSETQ. CDR3 in amino acids: CASSLQGPDTQYF. The DNA for the CDR3 is TGCGCCAGCAGCTTGCAGGGCCCAGATACGCAGTATTTT.